The rows below give T cell receptor beta chains drawn from one sample of a study of blood T cells in healthy people across ages. TCRdb reanalysed the 5' RACE reads using MiXCR and keeps one entry per CDR3 protein. The sample gives 600,000 to 1,000,000 distinct CDR3 sequences, 20% to 30% of which show up once; roughly 3.8% is in the top ten. The same sample was also used in a study of T cells of mothers and their children.

Sequenced material: blood. The source is a boy between 10 and 17 years old in good health. The CDR3 runs from the conserved cysteine through the conserved F or W.

cdr3_aa	v_call	j_call
CASRPTGGYTQETQYF	TRBV7-9	TRBJ2-5
CASSLTGDSPLHF	TRBV27	TRBJ1-6
CATSRWGLAGSSETQYF	TRBV15	TRBJ2-5
CASSTDTYEQYF	TRBV19	-
CASSLGSFEQFF	TRBV7-9	-
CSVLIWWDTQYF	TRBV29-1	TRBJ2-3
CASSLTGVNNEQFF	TRBV7-3	TRBJ2-1
CASSQARTHEQYF	TRBV4-3	-
CASSSGGADPYEQYF	TRBV28	TRBJ2-7
CSARTDREAFF	TRBV20-1	TRBJ1-1
CASSLVWASGLGEQYF	TRBV7-2	-
CASNQDRGEQYF	TRBV12-3/TRBV12-4	TRBJ2-7
CAIRVAGSYEQYF	TRBV10-3	-
CSVTSGSTNEKLFF	TRBV29-1	TRBJ1-4
CSADETANYGYTF	TRBV20-1	TRBJ1-2
CASSFRQSQETQYF	TRBV7-2	TRBJ2-5
CASSLMDRGEQYF	TRBV14	TRBJ2-7
CASSPGGGWQNIQYF	TRBV9	TRBJ2-4
CASSIGGTSVKTQYF	TRBV19	TRBJ2-5
CASTLGLAGDYEQYF	TRBV7-2	-
CSARRGDRVDYGYTF	TRBV20-1	TRBJ1-2
CSARAWRGAPYEQYF	TRBV20-1	-
CASSLQGGQPQHF	TRBV7-3	TRBJ1-5
CASSVLGSGGANEQFF	TRBV9	TRBJ2-1
CASSYLAGGIYEQFF	TRBV2	TRBJ2-1
CASSQVSSGRATDTQYF	TRBV4-3	TRBJ2-3
CASSLGYGEKLFF	TRBV7-3	TRBJ1-4
CASSTTGLTYEQYF	TRBV11-2	TRBJ2-7
CASSSTGPGANVLTF	TRBV5-1	TRBJ2-6
CSVVRGARGEQFF	TRBV29-1	TRBJ2-1
CATSIRGDNEQFF	TRBV15	TRBJ2-1
CASSQEEGLAGYEQYF	TRBV4-2	TRBJ2-7
CASSSTKGTDGFF	TRBV7-8	TRBJ2-1
CASSSAGSGNTIYF	TRBV7-9	TRBJ1-3
CASSVATRGNQETQYF	TRBV9	TRBJ2-5
CASSLAQLAGGRDTQYF	TRBV7-8	TRBJ2-3
CASSYNAGKLFF	TRBV6-2/TRBV6-3	TRBJ1-4
CASSLEGALSYEQYF	TRBV28	-
CASSRLSGDEQFF	TRBV25-1	TRBJ2-1
CASSSPGLGPNEQFF	TRBV28	TRBJ2-1
CATEDTDFQETQYF	TRBV24-1	TRBJ2-5
CASSQAGYLTDTQYF	TRBV3-1	TRBJ2-3
CSVDHRGGETQYF	TRBV29-1	TRBJ2-5
CASRDRTYTEAFF	TRBV6-2/TRBV6-3	TRBJ1-1
CASSEQYSNQPQHF	TRBV12-3/TRBV12-4	TRBJ1-5
CASSLQATEQYF	TRBV3-1	TRBJ2-7
CSVARPSFTATNEKLFF	TRBV29-1	TRBJ1-4
CASSEFAAGGSTDTQYF	TRBV6-1	TRBJ2-3
CSVLLWGLGYEQYF	TRBV29-1	TRBJ2-7
CAWDSGNYGYTF	TRBV30	TRBJ1-2
CASSSGTRTSGELFF	TRBV28	TRBJ2-2
CASSDQGDTQYF	TRBV7-6	TRBJ2-3
CASSPGQGVPEAFF	TRBV9	TRBJ1-1